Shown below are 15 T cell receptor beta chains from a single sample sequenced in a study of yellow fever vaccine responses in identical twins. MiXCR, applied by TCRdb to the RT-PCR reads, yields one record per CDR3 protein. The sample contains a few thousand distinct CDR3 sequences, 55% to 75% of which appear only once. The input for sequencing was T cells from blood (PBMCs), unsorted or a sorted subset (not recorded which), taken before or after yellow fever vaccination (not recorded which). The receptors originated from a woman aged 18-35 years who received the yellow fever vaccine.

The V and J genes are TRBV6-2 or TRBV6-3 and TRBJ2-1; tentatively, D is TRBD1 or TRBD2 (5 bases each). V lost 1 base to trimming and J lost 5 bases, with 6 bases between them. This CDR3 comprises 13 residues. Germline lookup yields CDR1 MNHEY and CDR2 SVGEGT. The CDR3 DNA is TGTGCCAGCAGTTACTGGGGGAACAATGAGCAGTTCTTC. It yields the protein CASSYWGNNEQFF.

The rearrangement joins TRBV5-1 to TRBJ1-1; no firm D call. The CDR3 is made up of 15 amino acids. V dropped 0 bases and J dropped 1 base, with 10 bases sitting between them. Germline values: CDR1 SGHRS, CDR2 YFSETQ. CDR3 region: CASSLEVTGNTEAFF. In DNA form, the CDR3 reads TGCGCCAGCAGCTTGGAGGTCACCGGGAACACTGAAGCTTTCTTT.

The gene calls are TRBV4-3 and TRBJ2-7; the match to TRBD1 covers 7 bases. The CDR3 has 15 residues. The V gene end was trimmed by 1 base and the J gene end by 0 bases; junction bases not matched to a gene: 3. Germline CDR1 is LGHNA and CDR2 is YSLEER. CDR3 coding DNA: TGCGCCAGCAGCCAAGTGACAGGGTCCTCCTACGAGCAGTACTTC. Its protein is CASSQVTGSSYEQYF.

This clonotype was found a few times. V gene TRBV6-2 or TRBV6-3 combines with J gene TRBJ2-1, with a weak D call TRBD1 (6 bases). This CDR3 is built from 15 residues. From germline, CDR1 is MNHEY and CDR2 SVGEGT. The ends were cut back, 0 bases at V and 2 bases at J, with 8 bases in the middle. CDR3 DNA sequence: TGTGCCAGCAGTTACTCGCCAGGGGCCTACAATGAGCAGTTCTTC. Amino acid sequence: CASSYSPGAYNEQFF.

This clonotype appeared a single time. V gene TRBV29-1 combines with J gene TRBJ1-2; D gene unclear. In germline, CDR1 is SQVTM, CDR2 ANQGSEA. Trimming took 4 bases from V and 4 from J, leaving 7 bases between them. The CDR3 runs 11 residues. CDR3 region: CSVATAYGYTF. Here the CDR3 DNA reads TGCAGCGTTGCCACAGCCTATGGCTACACCTTC.

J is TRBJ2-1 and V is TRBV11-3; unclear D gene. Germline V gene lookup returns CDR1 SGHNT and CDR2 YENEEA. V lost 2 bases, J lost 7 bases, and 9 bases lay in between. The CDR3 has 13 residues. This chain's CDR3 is CASSLTSGNEQFF. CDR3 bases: TGTGCCAGCAGCTTAACCAGTGGTAATGAGCAGTTCTTC.

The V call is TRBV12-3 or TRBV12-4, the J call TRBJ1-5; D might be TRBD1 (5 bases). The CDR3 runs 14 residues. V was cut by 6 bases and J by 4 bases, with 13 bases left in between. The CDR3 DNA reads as TGTGCCAGCAGGGCGATCGGGGCGAATCAGCCCCAGCATTTT. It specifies CASRAIGANQPQHF.

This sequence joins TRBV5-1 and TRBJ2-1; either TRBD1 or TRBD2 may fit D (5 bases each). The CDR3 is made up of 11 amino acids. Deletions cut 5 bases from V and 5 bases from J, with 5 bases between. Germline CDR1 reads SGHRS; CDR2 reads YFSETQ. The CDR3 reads CASRGDNEQFF. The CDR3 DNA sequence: TGCGCCAGCAGGGGGGACAATGAGCAGTTCTTC.

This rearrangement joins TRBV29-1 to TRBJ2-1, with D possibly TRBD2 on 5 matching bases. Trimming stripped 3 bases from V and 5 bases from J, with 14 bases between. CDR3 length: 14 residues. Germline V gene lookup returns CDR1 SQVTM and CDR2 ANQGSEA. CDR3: CSVDPGWGDNEQFF. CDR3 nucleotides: TGCAGCGTTGACCCGGGGTGGGGAGACAATGAGCAGTTCTTC.

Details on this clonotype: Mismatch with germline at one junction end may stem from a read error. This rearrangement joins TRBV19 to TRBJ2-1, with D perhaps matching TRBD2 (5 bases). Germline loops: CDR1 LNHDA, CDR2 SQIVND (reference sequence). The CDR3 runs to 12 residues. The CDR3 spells CAGSWGDFEQFF. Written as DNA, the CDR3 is TGTGCCGGTAGTTGGGGAGACTTTGAGCAGTTCTTC.

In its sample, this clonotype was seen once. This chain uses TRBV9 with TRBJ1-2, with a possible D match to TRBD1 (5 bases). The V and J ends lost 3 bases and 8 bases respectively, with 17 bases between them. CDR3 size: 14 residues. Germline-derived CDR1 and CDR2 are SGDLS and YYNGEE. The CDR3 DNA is TGTGCCAGCAGCGACCGGGGGGGGAAGGAGGGCTACACCTTC. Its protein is CASSDRGGKEGYTF.

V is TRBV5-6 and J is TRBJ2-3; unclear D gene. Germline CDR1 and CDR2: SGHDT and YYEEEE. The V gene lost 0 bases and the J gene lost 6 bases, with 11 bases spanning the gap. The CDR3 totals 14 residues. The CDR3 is CASSLGLNGDTQYF. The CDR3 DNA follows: TGTGCCAGCAGCTTGGGACTCAACGGGGATACGCAGTATTTT.

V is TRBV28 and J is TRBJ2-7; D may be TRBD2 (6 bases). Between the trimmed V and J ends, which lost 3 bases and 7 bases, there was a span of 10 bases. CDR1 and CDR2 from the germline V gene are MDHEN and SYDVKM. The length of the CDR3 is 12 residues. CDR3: CASSFRGLEQYF. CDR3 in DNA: TGTGCCAGCAGTTTTCGGGGGTTGGAGCAGTACTTC.

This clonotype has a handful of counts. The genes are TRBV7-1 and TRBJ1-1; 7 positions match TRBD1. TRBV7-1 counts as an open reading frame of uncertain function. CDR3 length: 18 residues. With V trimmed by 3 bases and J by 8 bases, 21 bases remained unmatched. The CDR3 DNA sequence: TGTGCCAGCAGCTCCATAGCCCTGGGGGGACAGCCAGTTTTCGAAGCTTTCTTT. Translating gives CASSSIALGGQPVFEAFF.

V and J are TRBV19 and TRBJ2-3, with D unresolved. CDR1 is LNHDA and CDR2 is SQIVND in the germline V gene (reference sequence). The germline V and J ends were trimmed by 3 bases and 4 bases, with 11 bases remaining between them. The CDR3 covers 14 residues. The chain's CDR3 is CASSILGLPDTQYF. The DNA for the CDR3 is TGTGCCAGTAGTATCCTAGGTCTTCCAGATACGCAGTATTTT.